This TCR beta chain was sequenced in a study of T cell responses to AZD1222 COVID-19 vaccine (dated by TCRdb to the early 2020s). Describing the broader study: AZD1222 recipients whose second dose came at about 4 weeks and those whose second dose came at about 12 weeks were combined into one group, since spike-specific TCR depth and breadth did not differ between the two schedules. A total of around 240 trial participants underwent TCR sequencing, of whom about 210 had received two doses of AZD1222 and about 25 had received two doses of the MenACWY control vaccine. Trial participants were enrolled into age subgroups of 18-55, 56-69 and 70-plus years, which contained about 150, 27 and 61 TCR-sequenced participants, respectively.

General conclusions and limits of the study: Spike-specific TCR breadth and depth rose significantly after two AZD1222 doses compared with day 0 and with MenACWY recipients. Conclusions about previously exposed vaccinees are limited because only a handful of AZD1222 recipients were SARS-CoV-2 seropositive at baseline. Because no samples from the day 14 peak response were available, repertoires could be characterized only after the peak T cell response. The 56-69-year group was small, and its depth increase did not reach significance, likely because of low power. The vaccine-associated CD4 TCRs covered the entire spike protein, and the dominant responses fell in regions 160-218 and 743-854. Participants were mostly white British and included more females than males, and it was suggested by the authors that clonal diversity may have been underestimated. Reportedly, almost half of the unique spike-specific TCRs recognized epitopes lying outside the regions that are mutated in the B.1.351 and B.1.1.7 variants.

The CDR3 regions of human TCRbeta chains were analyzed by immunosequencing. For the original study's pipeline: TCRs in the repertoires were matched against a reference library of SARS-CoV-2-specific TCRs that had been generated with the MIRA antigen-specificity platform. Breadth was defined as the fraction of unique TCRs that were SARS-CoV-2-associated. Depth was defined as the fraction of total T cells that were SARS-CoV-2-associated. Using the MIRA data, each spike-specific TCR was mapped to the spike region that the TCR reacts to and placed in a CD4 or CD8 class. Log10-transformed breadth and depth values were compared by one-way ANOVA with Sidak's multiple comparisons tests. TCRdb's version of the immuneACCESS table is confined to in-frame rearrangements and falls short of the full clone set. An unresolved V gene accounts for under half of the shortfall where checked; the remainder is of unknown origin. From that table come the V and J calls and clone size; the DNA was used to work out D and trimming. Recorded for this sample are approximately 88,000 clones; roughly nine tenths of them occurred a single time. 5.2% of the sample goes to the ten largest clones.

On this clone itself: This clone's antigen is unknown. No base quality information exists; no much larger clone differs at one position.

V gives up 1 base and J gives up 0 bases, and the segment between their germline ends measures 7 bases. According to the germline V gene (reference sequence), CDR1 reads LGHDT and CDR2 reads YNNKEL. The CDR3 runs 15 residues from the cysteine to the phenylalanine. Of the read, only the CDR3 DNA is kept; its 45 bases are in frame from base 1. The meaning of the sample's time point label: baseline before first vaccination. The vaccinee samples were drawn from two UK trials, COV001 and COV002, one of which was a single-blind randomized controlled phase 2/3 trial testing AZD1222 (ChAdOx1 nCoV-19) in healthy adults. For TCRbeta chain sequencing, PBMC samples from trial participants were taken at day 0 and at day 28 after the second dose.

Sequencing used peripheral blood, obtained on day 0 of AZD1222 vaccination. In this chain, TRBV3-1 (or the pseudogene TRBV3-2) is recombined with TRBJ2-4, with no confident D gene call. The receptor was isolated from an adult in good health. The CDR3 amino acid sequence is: CASSQAISAKNIQYF. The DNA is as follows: TGTGCCAGCAGCCAAGCCATATCAGCCAAAAACATTCAGTACTTC.